This is a list of T cell receptor beta chains from one sample in a study of T cells in localized non-small cell lung cancer. Repertoires were generated with immunoSEQ multiplex PCR, while TCRdb's copy carries only in-frame clones and drops some. The top ten clones hold approximately 1.5% of a sample with approximately 150,000 clones, 80% to 90% of them seen once. Sequencing used peripheral blood, obtained before any cancer treatment. The receptor set was obtained from a female donor older than 55 with stage I lung adenocarcinoma. Each CDR3 is given with its conserved first and last residue. The D gene is left open where the match is weak. Part of the rows lack a size; the others show once, few, many or a class for expanded clones.

TRBJ2-7 | TRBV29-1 | NA | TRBD2 | CSVSVSMGGYEQYF | TGCAGCGTTTCAGTTTCTATGGGGGGGTACGAGCAGTACTTC
TRBJ2-4 | TRBV14 | NA | NA | CASSQDRGSLQYF | TGTGCCAGCAGCCAAGATAGGGGGAGTCTTCAGTACTTC
TRBJ1-2 | TRBV18 | NA | NA | CASSPPGIFDGYTF | TGTGCCAGCTCACCACCGGGGATTTTTGACGGCTACACCTTC
TRBJ2-3 | TRBV7-9 | NA | TRBD1 | CASSSGGGPVDTQYF | TGTGCCAGCAGCTCAGGGGGCGGGCCGGTAGATACGCAGTATTTT
TRBJ2-7 | TRBV5-1 | NA | TRBD1 | CASHRAWEIGGDYEQYF | TGCGCCAGCCACCGCGCTTGGGAGATAGGGGGCGACTACGAGCAGTACTTC
TRBJ2-7 | TRBV28 | NA | TRBD2 | CASSFLAGKTYEQYF | TGTGCCAGCAGTTTCCTAGCGGGGAAAACCTACGAGCAGTACTTC
TRBJ2-7 | TRBV6-5 | NA | NA | CASSAGPPLRVEQYF | TGTGCCAGCAGCGCTGGACCGCCCCTACGGGTCGAGCAGTACTTC
TRBJ2-7 | TRBV5-1 | few | NA | CASSFSGSSYEQYF | TGCGCCAGCAGCTTTAGCGGCAGCTCCTACGAGCAGTACTTC
TRBJ1-1 | TRBV29-1 | NA | NA | CSVERPLNTEAFF | TGCAGCGTTGAAAGGCCGCTTAACACTGAAGCTTTCTTT
TRBJ2-1 | TRBV9 | NA | NA | CASSVGGFSDEQFF | TGTGCCAGCAGCGTAGGAGGGTTTAGTGATGAGCAGTTCTTC
TRBJ2-7 | TRBV2 | NA | TRBD2 | CASSETSGRENEQYF | TGTGCCAGCAGTGAAACTAGCGGGAGGGAAAACGAGCAGTACTTC
TRBJ2-7 | TRBV19 | NA | NA | CASSTQGRMEQYF | TGTGCCAGTAGTACCCAGGGTCGGATGGAGCAGTACTTC
TRBJ1-1 | TRBV29-1 | once | NA | CSVPENTEAFF | TGCAGCGTTCCGGAGAACACTGAAGCTTTCTTT
TRBJ2-5 | TRBV7-2 | NA | TRBD1 | CASSRDRAAETQYF | TGTGCCAGCAGCCGGGACAGGGCCGCAGAGACCCAGTACTTC
TRBJ2-6 | TRBV7-8 | NA | NA | CASSFNRVLSGANVLTF | TGTGCCAGCAGCTTTAACAGGGTACTCTCTGGGGCCAACGTCCTGACTTTC
TRBJ2-5 | TRBV15 | NA | NA | CATSRSYPQETQYF | TGTGCCACCAGCAGAAGCTACCCCCAAGAGACCCAGTACTTC
TRBJ1-1 | TRBV2 | few | NA | CASSVFVLNTEAFF | TGTGCCAGCAGTGTTTTTGTCTTGAACACTGAAGCTTTCTTT
TRBJ2-1 | TRBV10-1 | NA | NA | CASSESRDKKGSRGPFF | TGCGCCAGCAGTGAGTCTAGGGATAAGAAAGGGTCCCGAGGTCCGTTCTTC
TRBJ2-2 | TRBV5-1 | NA | TRBD2 | CASSFLAGEVTGELFF | TGCGCCAGCAGCTTTTTAGCGGGAGAAGTCACCGGGGAGCTGTTTTTT
TRBJ2-7 | TRBV28 | NA | NA | CASSPRSSYEQYF | TGTGCCAGCAGCCCCCGATCTTCATACGAGCAGTACTTC
TRBJ2-7 | TRBV19 | NA | NA | CASSPQGGANSYEQYF | TGTGCCAGTAGTCCCCAGGGCGGTGCTAACTCCTACGAGCAGTACTTC
TRBJ2-1 | TRBV5-1 | NA | NA | CASSYTEAYNEQFF | TGCGCCAGCAGCTACACTGAGGCGTACAATGAGCAGTTCTTC
TRBJ2-5 | TRBV7-8 | NA | NA | CASSSRGGLSHWDQYF | TGTGCCAGCAGCTCCCGAGGGGGGCTGTCACATTGGGACCAGTACTTC
TRBJ2-5 | TRBV4-2 | NA | NA | CASSHLGALPGQETQYF | TGTGCCAGCAGCCACTTAGGGGCTCTCCCTGGGCAAGAGACCCAGTACTTC
TRBJ2-5 | TRBV5-4 | NA | TRBD2 | CASSSGLEETQYF | TGTGCCAGCAGCTCTGGACTAGAAGAGACCCAGTACTTC
TRBJ2-1 | TRBV4-2 | NA | TRBD2 | CASSQRVREESYNEQFF | TGTGCCAGCAGCCAGAGGGTCCGGGAGGAATCCTACAATGAGCAGTTCTTC
TRBJ1-2 | TRBV6-1 | NA | NA | CASSGSTTNYGYTF | TGTGCCAGCAGTGGGTCGACTACTAACTATGGCTACACCTTC